The clone carrying this T cell receptor beta chain was seen only a few times. Its antigen is unidentified. Treatment denoted: approximately nine-day PBMC culture with coronavirus spike peptide pools or control peptides (ViraFEST assay). This sample is drawn from a study of vaccination and CD4 T cells after COVID-19. Looking at the study overall: Diagnosis preceded the drawing of post-COVID samples by a median 101 days (range 35 to 161). The stimulus for the cells was overlapping spike peptides derived from SARS-CoV-2, HCoV-NL63, HCoV-OC43 and HCoV-229E.

Study findings and constraints: Median SARS-CoV-2-reactive clonotype numbers rose nonsignificantly, roughly 20 to 38.

The Oncomine TCR Beta short-read assay generated sequence data from the DNA of cultured CD4+ T cells. Cultured CD4+ T cells yielded the extracted genomic DNA. From the PCR reads, TCRdb called clonotypes with MiXCR, one entry per CDR3 protein. This table holds roughly 20,000 distinct CDR3 sequences, approximately 42% found once. The length of the CDR3 is 14 residues. The germline CDR1 and CDR2 sequences are SEHNR and FQNEAQ (reference sequence). V was shortened by 2 bases and J by 2 bases, with 9 bases between the two germline ends. Source: CD4+ T cells from blood, cultured in vitro, taken before SARS-CoV-2 vaccination. The sequence derives from a human donor who had recovered from COVID-19. The J gene is TRBJ1-1, the V gene TRBV7-9; D remains ambiguous. CDR3 sequence (DNA): TGTGCCAGCAGCTTATCGGTGCGAAACACTGAAGCTTTCTTT. This encodes CASSLSVRNTEAFF.